This entry lists 20 T cell receptor beta chains sequenced from one sample in a study of cytomegalovirus exposure and HLA in healthy donors. This PCR relied on a set of 60 Vbeta primers and 13 Jbeta primers. Generated by immunoSEQ multiplex PCR, the TCRdb table keeps only in-frame clones and is missing some. The sample consists of roughly 110,000 clones, 70% to 80% of them appearing once. The sequenced sample was PBMCs. The receptors here all came from a woman in her thirties or forties in good health and CMV-seropositive.

The chain combines TRBV30 with TRBJ2-7; tentatively, D is TRBD1 (5 bases). The germline V and J ends were trimmed by 3 bases and 0 bases, with 15 bases remaining between them. CDR1 and CDR2 from the germline V gene are GTSNPN and SVGIG (reference sequence). CDR3 length equals 15 residues. For the CDR3, the DNA is TGTGCCTGGAGATCCATCAGGGCGAGCTCCTACGAGCAGTACTTC. Its translation: CAWRSIRASSYEQYF.

This clone was counted between two and nine times. A read error may account for a junction end that differs from germline. J is TRBJ2-1 and V is TRBV10-1, with TRBD2 identical over 7 bases. CDR1 and CDR2 (germline): WNHNN, SYGVQD (reference sequence). The CDR3 has 16 amino acids. The CDR3 reads CASSDSGLDSDNEQFF. CDR3 in DNA: TGCGCCAGCAGTGACAGCGGACTAGACTCCGACAATGAGCAGTTCTTC.

The rearrangement joins TRBV6-4 to TRBJ2-1; D is unresolved. V lost 4 bases, J lost 5 bases, and 12 bases lay in between. The CDR3 runs to 14 residues. Germline assignment: CDR1 MRHNA and CDR2 SNTAGT. This chain's CDR3 is CASSGQALNNEQFF. CDR3 coding DNA: TGTGCCAGCAGTGGCCAGGCCCTTAACAATGAGCAGTTCTTC.

This chain uses TRBV6-9 with TRBJ1-5; a possible D gene is TRBD1 (6 bases). From germline, CDR1 is MNHGY and CDR2 SVAAGI. The CDR3 loop spans 14 amino acids. V lost 2 bases and J 4 bases, leaving 9 bases between the germline ends. The CDR3 nucleotides are TGTGCCAGCAGTTATCCCGACAGGAATCAGCCCCAGCATTTT. As protein: CASSYPDRNQPQHF.

The chain combines TRBV6-1 with TRBJ2-3, with 7 positions matching TRBD1. CDR1 is MNHNS, CDR2 SASEGT, per germline. CDR3 length: 15 amino acids. V shed 6 bases and J 0 bases; nucleotides not matched to a gene: 6. The CDR3 loop is CASSPTGASTDTQYF. For the CDR3, the DNA is TGTGCCAGCAGCCCCACAGGGGCGAGCACAGATACGCAGTATTTT.

This clone showed up just once. This chain connects TRBV27 to TRBJ1-5; 9 nucleotides agree with TRBD1. V was pared by 6 bases and J by 5 bases, with 2 bases of the junction left unmatched. CDR3 length equals 13 residues. Germline values: CDR1 MNHEY, CDR2 SMNVEV (reference sequence). The CDR3 DNA follows: TGTGCCAGCAGGAGACAGGGGGATCAGCCCCAGCATTTT. Its protein is CASRRQGDQPQHF.

This clone showed up just once. The V call is TRBV7-3, the J call TRBJ2-1; a possible D gene is TRBD2 (5 bases). Trimming shortened V by 1 base and J by 9 bases, and 13 bases separated the two germline ends. Germline-derived CDR1 and CDR2 are SGHTA and FQGTGA. This CDR3 spans 14 amino acids. The DNA for the CDR3 is TGTGCCAGCAGCTTAATGCCGGCTAGCCCTGAGCAGTTCTTC. It specifies CASSLMPASPEQFF.

V and J are TRBV9 and TRBJ2-5, with D possibly matching TRBD1 (5 bases). V lost 0 bases and J lost 5, with 11 bases in between. CDR3 length: 14 residues. Germline CDR1 is SGDLS and CDR2 is YYNGEE. As DNA, the CDR3 is TGTGCCAGCAGCGTAGGTGAGACAGTGGAGACCCAGTACTTC. It encodes CASSVGETVETQYF.

The gene calls are TRBV7-3 and TRBJ2-7; possibly TRBD2 for D (6 bases). Trimming took 6 bases from V and 4 from J, leaving 13 bases between them. In germline, CDR1 is SGHTA, CDR2 FQGTGA. There are 13 residues in the CDR3. CDR3 DNA sequence: TGTGCCAGCAGTAGGGACGGAGGGTACGAGCAGTACTTC. The encoded protein is CASSRDGGYEQYF.

This clone was seen only once. The rearrangement links TRBV29-1 to TRBJ2-2; perhaps TRBD2 as D (7 bases). The ends were cut back, 7 bases at V and 4 bases at J, with 10 bases in the middle. Looked up from germline, CDR1 is SQVTM and CDR2 is ANQGSEA. The CDR3 has 12 amino acids. CDR3 DNA: TGCAGCGGGGGGGGCCTCACCGGGGAGCTGTTTTTT. Encoded protein: CSGGGLTGELFF.

A single count supports this clone. This rearrangement joins TRBV4-1 to TRBJ2-7; possible D gene TRBD1, 6 bases. Germline V gives CDR1 MGHRA, CDR2 YSYEKL. The CDR3 totals 15 residues. Trimming cost V 2 bases and J 0 bases, with 11 bases left between them. CDR3 nucleotide sequence: TGCGCCAGCAGCCAATCCGGGACAACCTCCTACGAGCAGTACTTC. As protein: CASSQSGTTSYEQYF.

The V gene is TRBV20-1, the J gene TRBJ2-7; D uncertain. The CDR3 length is 11 residues. The V end was cut by 1 base, the J end by 3 bases, with 4 bases between. CDR1 DFQATT and CDR2 SNEGSKA come from the germline V gene (reference sequence). CDR3 protein: CSARGVYEQYF. The CDR3 nucleotides are TGCAGTGCTAGAGGAGTCTACGAGCAGTACTTC.

The chain joins TRBV7-2 to TRBJ1-2, with 7 bases matching TRBD1. Trimming at V came to 5 bases and at J to 6 bases, leaving 12 bases not matched to a gene. This CDR3 has 15 amino acids. Germline-derived CDR1 and CDR2 are SGHTA and FQGNSA. The CDR3 here is CASSARQGLNHGYTF. The CDR3 nucleotides read TGTGCCAGCAGCGCGCGACAGGGACTCAACCATGGCTACACCTTC.

CDR3 in DNA: TGTGCCAGCAGCGCCCAGGGCGGCTTCTATGGCTACACCTTC. It is translated as CASSAQGGFYGYTF. This chain joins TRBV7-9 and TRBJ1-2; weak D call: TRBD1 (5 bases). V dropped 5 bases and J dropped 4 bases, with 14 bases sitting between them. The CDR3 totals 14 residues. Germline assignment: CDR1 SEHNR and CDR2 FQNEAQ (reference sequence).

This clone came up a few times. Other DNA sequences from this sample encode an identical CDR3 as well. This chain links TRBV29-1 with TRBJ1-1; D is possibly TRBD1 (5 bases). This CDR3 has 15 amino acids. Trimming removed 7 bases from V and 0 bases from J, with 18 bases in between. Germline lookup yields CDR1 SQVTM and CDR2 ANQGSEA. In nucleotides, the CDR3 is TGCAGCGCGGGGGGAGGGTGGGGGATGAACACTGAAGCTTTCTTT. Its protein is CSAGGGWGMNTEAFF.

The V and J genes are TRBV23-1 and TRBJ2-1; tentative D call: TRBD2 (6 bases). TRBV23-1 belongs to the ORF category, with a function that is uncertain. V was trimmed by 0 bases and J by 1 base, leaving 7 bases between them. This CDR3 is 15 amino acids long. The CDR3 sequence: CASSQSEGSYNEQFF. The DNA of the CDR3 is TGCGCCAGCAGTCAATCGGAGGGTTCCTACAATGAGCAGTTCTTC.

This clone was observed a single time. This sequence joins TRBV5-1 and TRBJ2-5, with 7 bases aligning to TRBD1. V gave up 5 bases and J gave up 1 base; unmatched junction bases: 2. The CDR3 contains 13 residues. Germline assignment: CDR1 SGHRS and CDR2 YFSETQ. The CDR3 nucleotides are TGCGCCAGCAGAGGACAGGTCCAAGAGACCCAGTACTTC. This codes for CASRGQVQETQYF.

This clone was counted a single time. The chain joins TRBV4-2 to TRBJ1-2; TRBD1 matches 10 bases. V trimming: 0 bases; J trimming: 8 bases; junction bases outside the gene matches: 6. The CDR3 consists of 15 residues. CDR1 and CDR2 (germline): LGHNA, YNFKEQ. The CDR3 protein is CASSQDRDRGQGYTF. The DNA of the CDR3 is TGTGCCAGCAGCCAAGACCGGGACAGGGGACAAGGCTACACCTTC.

The chain uses TRBV7-9 and TRBJ1-4, with D maybe TRBD1 (5 bases). The CDR3 is made up of 14 amino acids. The V gene's germline CDR1 is SEHNR and CDR2 FQNEAQ (reference sequence). Trimming cost V 5 bases and J 2 bases, with 9 bases left between them. The CDR3 DNA reads TGTGCCAGCAGCCCCGGGGGGACTAATGAAAAACTGTTTTTT. Its protein is CASSPGGTNEKLFF.

CDR3 DNA: TGTGCCAGCTCTTACACGACAGGGGGATGGACTGAAGCTTTCTTT. As protein: CASSYTTGGWTEAFF. This chain links TRBV18 with TRBJ1-1, with 9 bases lining up with TRBD1. The CDR3 contains 15 residues. V shed 6 bases, J shed 5 bases, and the junction held 10 bases outside the gene matches. Germline V gene lookup returns CDR1 KGHSH and CDR2 LQKENI.